Below, one T cell receptor (beta chain) is given with its context. Its specificity is not known. These data come from a study of cytomegalovirus exposure and HLA in healthy donors. General observations from the study: Reportedly, cytomegalovirus status was diagnosed with high sensitivity and specificity. Researchers counted around 160 TCR beta chains as cytomegalovirus-associated.

This CDR3 contains 18 residues. Germline V gene sequence: CDR1 MGHRA, CDR2 YSYEKL. V was clipped by 2 bases and J by 0 bases; unmatched bases: 9. This table comes from immunoSEQ multiplex PCR, and its TCRdb copy is limited to in-frame clones, with some not included. The data contain some 250,000 clones, more than 75% of them seen just once; the ten biggest clones take up 1.2%. The chain couples TRBV4-1 to TRBJ2-7; 11 bases fit TRBD1. The sequenced sample consisted of PBMCs. The origin of this receptor is a woman aged 30 to 39 in good health and CMV-seropositive. CDR3 amino acids: CASSQPGTGGTSSYEQYF. The CDR3 region has the DNA TGCGCCAGCAGCCAACCCGGGACAGGGGGGACGAGCTCCTACGAGCAGTACTTC.